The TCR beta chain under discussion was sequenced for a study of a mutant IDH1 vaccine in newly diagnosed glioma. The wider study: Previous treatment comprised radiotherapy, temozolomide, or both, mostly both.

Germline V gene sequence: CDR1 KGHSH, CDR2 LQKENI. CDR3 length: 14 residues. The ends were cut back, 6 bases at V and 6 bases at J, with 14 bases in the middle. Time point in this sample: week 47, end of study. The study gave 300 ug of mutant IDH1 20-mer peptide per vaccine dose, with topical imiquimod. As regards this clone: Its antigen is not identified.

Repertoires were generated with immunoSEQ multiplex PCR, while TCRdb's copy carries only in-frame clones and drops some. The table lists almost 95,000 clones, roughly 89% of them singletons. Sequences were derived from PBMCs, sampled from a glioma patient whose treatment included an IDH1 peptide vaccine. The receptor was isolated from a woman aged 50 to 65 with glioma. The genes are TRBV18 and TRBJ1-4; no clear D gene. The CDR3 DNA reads TGTGCCAGCTCGTGGGCGAATCCGGATGAAAAACTGTTTTTT. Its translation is CASSWANPDEKLFF.